These 3 T cell receptor beta chains share one sample of origin, sequenced in a study of T-cell reconstitution after alpha-beta-depleted transplantation in children. The library targeted TCRbeta and was prepared with unique molecular identifiers. One entry per CDR3 protein results from TCRdb running MiXCR on the PCR reads. The sample consists of 200,000 to 250,000 distinct CDR3 sequences, approximately 9.5% of them appearing once. Sequenced here: PBMCs from the stem cell graft donor, sampled from the stem cell graft. The origin of the receptors is a human donor who donated a stem cell graft to a child with acute lymphoblastic leukemia.

This chain links TRBV12-3 or TRBV12-4 with TRBJ1-1; D perhaps matches TRBD1 (6 bases). The CDR3 extends over 13 amino acids. Trimming left V 6 bases short and J 5 bases short, with 13 bases between. As DNA, the CDR3 is TGTGCCAGCAGCGCACAGGGTCCGACTGAAGCTTTCTTT. Its translation is CASSAQGPTEAFF.

This clonotype was detected only a few times. V and J are TRBV6-1 and TRBJ2-7; 8 bases match TRBD1. This CDR3 has 15 residues. The J segment lost 7 bases and the V segment lost 3 bases, leaving 11 bases of the junction unmatched. The germline V gene encodes CDR1 MNHNS and CDR2 SASEGT. The CDR3 reads CASSEYGQGVEEQYF. The CDR3 DNA follows: TGTGCCAGCAGTGAGTATGGACAGGGAGTCGAGGAGCAGTACTTC.

This clonotype was seen only a few times. The J gene is TRBJ2-7, the V gene TRBV30; D possibly uses TRBD1 or TRBD2 (5 bases each). CDR1 GTSNPN and CDR2 SVGIG come from the germline V gene (reference sequence). V lost 1 base to trimming and J lost 2 bases, with 12 bases between them. CDR3 length equals 14 residues. The CDR3 loop reads CAWSAPGRPYEQYF. CDR3 DNA: TGTGCCTGGAGTGCCCCGGGACGGCCCTACGAGCAGTACTTC.